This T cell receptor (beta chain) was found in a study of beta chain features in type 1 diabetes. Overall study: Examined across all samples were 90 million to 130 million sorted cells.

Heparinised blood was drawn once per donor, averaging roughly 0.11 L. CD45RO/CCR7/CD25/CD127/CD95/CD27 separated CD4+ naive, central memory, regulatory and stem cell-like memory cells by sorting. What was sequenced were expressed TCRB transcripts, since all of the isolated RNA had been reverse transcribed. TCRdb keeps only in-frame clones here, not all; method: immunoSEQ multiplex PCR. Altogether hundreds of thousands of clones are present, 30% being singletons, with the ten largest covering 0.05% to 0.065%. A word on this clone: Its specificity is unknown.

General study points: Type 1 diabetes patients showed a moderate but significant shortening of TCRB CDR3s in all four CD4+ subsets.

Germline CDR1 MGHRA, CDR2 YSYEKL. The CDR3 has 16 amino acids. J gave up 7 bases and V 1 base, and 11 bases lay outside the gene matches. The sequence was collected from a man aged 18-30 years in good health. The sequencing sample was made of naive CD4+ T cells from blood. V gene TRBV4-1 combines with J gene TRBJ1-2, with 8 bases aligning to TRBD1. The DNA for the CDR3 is TGCGCCAGCAGCCAAGGATTGAGACAGGGGCCTTCTGGCTACACCTTC. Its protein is CASSQGLRQGPSGYTF.